Listed here are 18 T cell receptor beta chains from one sample, sequenced in a study of shared T cell receptors in the human thymus. Clones were read by immunoSEQ multiplex PCR, and TCRdb kept only the in-frame ones, dropping some. This table holds over 450,000 clones, approximately 78% found once. The sample was also linked to a second study, of human thymus T cells.

Sequenced sample: thymocytes. These receptors all come from a boy less than two years old with a congenital heart defect.

The chain couples TRBV2 to TRBJ2-5; tentative D call: TRBD2 (6 bases). The germline gives CDR1 SNHLY, CDR2 FYNNEI. The CDR3 spans 14 residues. Trimming stripped 6 bases from V and 5 bases from J, with 16 bases between. CDR3 nucleotide sequence: TGTGCCAGCAGGGGTCTTACTAGCATCGAGACCCAGTACTTC. It yields the protein CASRGLTSIETQYF.

This rearrangement joins TRBV15 to TRBJ2-5; 12 nucleotides line up with TRBD2. This CDR3 has 17 residues. From germline, CDR1 is LNHNV and CDR2 YYDKDF (reference sequence). The ends lost 0 bases at V and 1 base at J; junction bases unmatched: 3. This CDR3 is CATSRDWGLAGQETQYF. CDR3 coding DNA: TGTGCCACCAGCAGAGATTGGGGACTAGCGGGCCAAGAGACCCAGTACTTC.

This chain uses TRBV4-1 with TRBJ1-4; D ambiguous. The CDR3 sequence is 17 residues long. Germline CDR1 reads MGHRA; CDR2 reads YSYEKL. The V end was cut by 4 bases, the J end by 0 bases, with 15 bases between. CDR3 amino acids: CASSLLRSGSTNEKLFF. In DNA, the CDR3 is TGCGCCAGCAGCCTCCTCCGGTCCGGGTCAACTAATGAAAAACTGTTTTTT.

The genes are TRBV18 and TRBJ2-7; possible D gene TRBD2, 5 bases. Germline values: CDR1 KGHSH, CDR2 LQKENI. The CDR3 is made up of 19 amino acids. V was pared by 4 bases and J by 0 bases, with 25 bases between. The CDR3 here is CASSQPIRGAAFSSYEQYF. The CDR3 DNA follows: TGTGCCAGCTCACAACCGATACGGGGAGCCGCGTTCAGCTCCTACGAGCAGTACTTC.

The chain uses TRBV11-1 and TRBJ1-1; TRBD1 is a possible D gene (5 bases). The V end lost 1 base, the J end lost 3 bases, and 9 bases lay between the germline ends. Germline V gene lookup returns CDR1 SGHAT and CDR2 FQDESV (reference sequence). The CDR3 spans 14 residues. CDR3 sequence reads: CASSLEQGDTEAFF. The CDR3 region has the DNA TGTGCCAGCAGCTTAGAACAAGGGGACACTGAAGCTTTCTTT.

This clone was detected only once. V is TRBV28 and J is TRBJ2-5; D uncertain. The CDR3 has 17 amino acids. Trimming left V 0 bases short and J 3 bases short, with 17 bases between. CDR1 and CDR2 from the germline V gene are MDHEN and SYDVKM. The chain's CDR3 is CASSLCAIRDFKETQYF. CDR3 in DNA: TGTGCCAGCAGTTTATGCGCAATACGAGACTTCAAAGAGACCCAGTACTTC.

This clone was counted once. This chain joins TRBV7-9 and TRBJ1-5, with D perhaps TRBD1 (5 bases). Per the germline V gene, CDR1 is SEHNR and CDR2 is FQNEAQ (reference sequence). This CDR3 is built from 13 residues. The V and J ends lost 11 bases and 5 bases respectively, with 16 bases between them. The CDR3 protein is CAVRGRADQPQHF. CDR3 sequence (DNA): TGTGCCGTAAGGGGTCGCGCGGATCAGCCCCAGCATTTT.

The chain combines TRBV30 with TRBJ2-7, with 8 bases lining up with TRBD1. The CDR3 spans 13 residues. V gave up 7 bases and J gave up 2 bases; unmatched junction bases: 7. From germline, CDR1 is GTSNPN and CDR2 SVGIG (reference sequence). CDR3 region: CALNGTGAYEQYF. The DNA of the CDR3 is TGTGCCTTGAATGGGACAGGCGCCTACGAGCAGTACTTC. Full variable domain (missing parts from reference TRBV30 and TRBJ2-7): SQTIHQWPATLVQPVGSPLSLECTVEGTSNPNLYWYRQAAGRGLQLLFYSVGIGQISSEVPQNLSASRPQDRQFILSSKKLLLSDSGFYLCALNGTGAYEQYFGPGTRLTVT.

The rearrangement uses TRBV6-5 and TRBJ1-1; D is possibly TRBD1 (5 bases). This CDR3 spans 13 amino acids. V lost 8 bases and J lost 1, with 11 bases in between. The germline V gene has CDR1 MNHEY and CDR2 SVGAGI. The CDR3 coding sequence is TGTGCCAGCGGCAAAACAGGGAACACTGAAGCTTTCTTT. Translating gives CASGKTGNTEAFF.

The chain's CDR3 is CASSLGGRVGYTF. The CDR3 DNA reads TGTGCCAGCAGCTTAGGAGGGAGGGTTGGCTACACCTTC. This sequence joins TRBV7-2 and TRBJ1-2; D call uncertain. CDR3 length: 13 residues. Germline assignment: CDR1 SGHTA and CDR2 FQGNSA. V was trimmed by 1 base and J by 7 bases, leaving 10 bases between them.

CDR3 coding DNA: TGCGCCAGCAGCCAAGAACCTAGCGGTTTCTCCTACAATGAGCAGTTCTTC. Residues: CASSQEPSGFSYNEQFF. The chain carries TRBV4-3 and TRBJ2-1; TRBD2 agrees at 7 bases. V dropped 0 bases and J dropped 0; count of bases not matched to a gene: 5. The length of the CDR3 is 17 residues. Germline-derived CDR1 and CDR2 are LGHNA and YSLEER.

J is TRBJ2-7 and V is TRBV7-9; 8 positions match TRBD1. CDR3 length equals 14 residues. CDR1 is SEHNR, CDR2 FQNEAQ, per germline (reference sequence). V dropped 5 bases and J dropped 3; count of bases not matched to a gene: 6. For the CDR3, the DNA is TGTGCCAGCAGCATTCGGGACAGGCACTACGAGCAGTACTTC. Amino acids: CASSIRDRHYEQYF.

This clone was observed a few times. V usage is TRBV27 and J usage is TRBJ2-5; 14 nucleotides agree with TRBD2. Trimming cost V 7 bases and J 5 bases; bases outside gene matches: 6. Germline loops: CDR1 MNHEY, CDR2 SMNVEV (reference sequence). The CDR3 is 15 residues long. The CDR3 spells CASTTSGRAYETQYF. The DNA of the CDR3 is TGTGCCAGCACGACTAGCGGGAGGGCCTATGAGACCCAGTACTTC.

This clone was seen more than once but under ten times. The V call is TRBV14, the J call TRBJ2-1, with D maybe TRBD1 (6 bases). This CDR3 is 15 amino acids long. Trimming removed 5 bases from V and 5 bases from J, with 16 bases in between. Germline values: CDR1 SGHDN, CDR2 FVKESK. The CDR3 DNA follows: TGTGCCAGCAGCTCAACACATGGACAGAACAATGAGCAGTTCTTC. Encoded protein: CASSSTHGQNNEQFF.

The J gene is TRBJ2-2, the V gene TRBV30; TRBD2 matches 9 bases. This CDR3 comprises 18 residues. The germline V gene encodes CDR1 GTSNPN and CDR2 SVGIG (reference sequence). V shed 2 bases and J 5 bases; nucleotides not matched to a gene: 15. The CDR3 here is CAWSPRRASGAGTGELFF. CDR3 DNA sequence: TGTGCCTGGAGTCCCCGGAGGGCTAGCGGGGCCGGTACCGGGGAGCTGTTTTTT.

The rearrangement links TRBV27 to TRBJ1-1; 7 bases fit TRBD1. The CDR3 has 15 amino acids. Germline CDR1 reads MNHEY; CDR2 reads SMNVEV (reference sequence). Losses at the gene ends were 2 bases for V and 5 bases for J; bases not matched to a gene: 8. The CDR3 nucleotides read TGTGCCAGCAGTTTAACAGGGGTCAGAGGGACTGAAGCTTTCTTT. Translating it yields CASSLTGVRGTEAFF.

The rearrangement links TRBV4-1 to TRBJ1-3, with D possibly being TRBD1 (6 bases). This CDR3 region has 16 residues. Germline CDR1 MGHRA, CDR2 YSYEKL. V was shortened by 1 base and J by 0 bases, with 10 bases between the two germline ends. This CDR3 is CASSQGTAASGNTIYF. CDR3 DNA: TGCGCCAGCAGCCAAGGGACAGCCGCCTCTGGAAACACCATATATTTT.

V and J are TRBV5-5 and TRBJ1-2; tentatively, D is TRBD1 (6 bases). There are 17 residues in the CDR3. V was pared by 3 bases and J by 3 bases, with 21 bases between. Germline-derived CDR1 and CDR2 are SGHKS and YYEKEE (reference sequence). CDR3 protein: CASSSPLGGPPHYGYTF. The CDR3 DNA follows: TGTGCCAGCAGCTCGCCTCTCGGGGGGCCACCTCACTATGGCTACACCTTC.